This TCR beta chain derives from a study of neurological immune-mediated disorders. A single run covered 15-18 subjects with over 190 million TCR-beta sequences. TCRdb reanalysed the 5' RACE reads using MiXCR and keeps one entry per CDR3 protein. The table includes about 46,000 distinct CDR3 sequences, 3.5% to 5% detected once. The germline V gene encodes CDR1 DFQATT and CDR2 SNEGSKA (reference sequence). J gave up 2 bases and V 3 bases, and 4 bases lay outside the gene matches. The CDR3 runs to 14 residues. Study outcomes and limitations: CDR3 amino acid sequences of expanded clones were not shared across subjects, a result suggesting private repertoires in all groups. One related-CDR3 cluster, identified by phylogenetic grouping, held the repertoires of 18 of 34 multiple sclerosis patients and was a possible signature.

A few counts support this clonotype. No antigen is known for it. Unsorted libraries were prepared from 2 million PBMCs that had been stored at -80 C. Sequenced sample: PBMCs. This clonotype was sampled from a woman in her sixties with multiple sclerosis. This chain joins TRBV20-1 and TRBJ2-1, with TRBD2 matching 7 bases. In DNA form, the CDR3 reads TGCAGTGCTAGGAGCCTAGCGGCCTACAATGAGCAGTTCTTC. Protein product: CSARSLAAYNEQFF.